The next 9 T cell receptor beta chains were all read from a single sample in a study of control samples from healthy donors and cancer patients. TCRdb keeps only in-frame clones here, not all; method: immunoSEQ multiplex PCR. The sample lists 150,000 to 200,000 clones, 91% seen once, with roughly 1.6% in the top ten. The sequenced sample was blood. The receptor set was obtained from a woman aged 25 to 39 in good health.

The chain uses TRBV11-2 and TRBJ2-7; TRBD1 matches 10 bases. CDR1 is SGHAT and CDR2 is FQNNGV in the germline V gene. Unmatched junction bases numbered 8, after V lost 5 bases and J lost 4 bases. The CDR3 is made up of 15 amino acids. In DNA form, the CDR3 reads TGTGCCAGCAGCAGGGGGGACAGGGGTCTTTACGAGCAGTACTTC. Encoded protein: CASSRGDRGLYEQYF.

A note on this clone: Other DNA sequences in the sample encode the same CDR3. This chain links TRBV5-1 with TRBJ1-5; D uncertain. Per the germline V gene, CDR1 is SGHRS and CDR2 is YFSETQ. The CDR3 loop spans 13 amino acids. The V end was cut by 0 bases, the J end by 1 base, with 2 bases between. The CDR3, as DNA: TGCGCCAGCAGCTTGGACAGCAATCAGCCCCAGCATTTT. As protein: CASSLDSNQPQHF.

The CDR3 region is CASGVGGAGANVLTF. The CDR3 DNA sequence: TGTGCCAGCGGTGTGGGGGGCGCTGGGGCCAACGTCCTGACTTTC. J is TRBJ2-6 and V is TRBV28; either TRBD1 or TRBD2 may fit D (6 bases each). Trimming removed 8 bases from V and 2 bases from J, with 13 bases in between. Germline V gene sequence: CDR1 MDHEN, CDR2 SYDVKM. This CDR3 is 15 amino acids long.

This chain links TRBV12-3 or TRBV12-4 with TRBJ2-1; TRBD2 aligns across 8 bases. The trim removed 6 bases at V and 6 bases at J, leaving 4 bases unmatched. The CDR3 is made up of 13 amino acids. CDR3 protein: CASSNSGTNEQFF. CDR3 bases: TGTGCCAGCAGCAATAGCGGGACCAATGAGCAGTTCTTC.

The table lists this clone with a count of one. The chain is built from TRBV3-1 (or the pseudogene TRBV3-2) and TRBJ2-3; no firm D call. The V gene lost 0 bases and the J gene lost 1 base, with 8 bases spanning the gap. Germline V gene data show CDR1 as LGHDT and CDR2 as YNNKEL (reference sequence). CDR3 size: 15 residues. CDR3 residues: CASSQDDRGTDTQYF. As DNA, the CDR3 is TGTGCCAGCAGCCAAGATGACCGGGGCACAGATACGCAGTATTTT.

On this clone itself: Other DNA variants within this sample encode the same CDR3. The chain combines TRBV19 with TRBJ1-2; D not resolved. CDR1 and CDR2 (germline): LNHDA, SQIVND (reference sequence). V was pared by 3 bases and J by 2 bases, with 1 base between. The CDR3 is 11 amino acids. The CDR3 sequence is CASSINYGYTF. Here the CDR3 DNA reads TGTGCCAGTAGTATCAACTATGGCTACACCTTC.

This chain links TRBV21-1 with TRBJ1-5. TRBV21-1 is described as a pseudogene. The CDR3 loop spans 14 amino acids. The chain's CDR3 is CASSKGEGWEPQHF. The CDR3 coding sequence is TGTGCCAGCAGCAAAGGGGAGGGTTGGGAGCCCCAGCATTTT.

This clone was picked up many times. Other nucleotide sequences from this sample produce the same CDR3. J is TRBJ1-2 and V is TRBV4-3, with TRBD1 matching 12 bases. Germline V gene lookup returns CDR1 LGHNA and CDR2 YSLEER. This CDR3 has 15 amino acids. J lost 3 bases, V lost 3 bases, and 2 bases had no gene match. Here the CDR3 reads CASSQGQGAYYGYTF. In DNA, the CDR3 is TGCGCCAGCAGCCAGGGACAGGGGGCCTACTATGGCTACACCTTC.

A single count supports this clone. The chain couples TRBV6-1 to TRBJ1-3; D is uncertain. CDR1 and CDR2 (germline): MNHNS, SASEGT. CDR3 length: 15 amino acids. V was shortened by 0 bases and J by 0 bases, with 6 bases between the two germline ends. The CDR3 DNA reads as TGTGCCAGCAGTGAAGCGGCTGTCTCTGGAAACACCATATATTTT. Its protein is CASSEAAVSGNTIYF.